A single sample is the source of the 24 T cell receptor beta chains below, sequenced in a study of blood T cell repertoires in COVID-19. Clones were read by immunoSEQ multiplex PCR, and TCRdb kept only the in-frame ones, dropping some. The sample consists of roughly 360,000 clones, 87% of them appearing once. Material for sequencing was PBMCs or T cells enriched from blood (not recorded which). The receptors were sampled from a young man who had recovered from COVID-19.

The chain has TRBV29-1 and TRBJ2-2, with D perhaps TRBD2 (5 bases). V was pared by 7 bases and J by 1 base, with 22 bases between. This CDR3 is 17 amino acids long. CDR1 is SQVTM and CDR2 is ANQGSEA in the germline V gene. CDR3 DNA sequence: TGCAGCGGTAGGAGGCCCGGACTCGGGGTGAACACCGGGGAGCTGTTTTTT. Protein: CSGRRPGLGVNTGELFF.

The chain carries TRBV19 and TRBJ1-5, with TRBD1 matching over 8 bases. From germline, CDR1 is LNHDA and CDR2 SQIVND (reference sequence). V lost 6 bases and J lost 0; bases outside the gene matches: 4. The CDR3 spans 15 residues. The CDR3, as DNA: TGTGCCAGTAGCTCCAGGGGGCTTAGCAATCAGCCCCAGCATTTT. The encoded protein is CASSSRGLSNQPQHF.

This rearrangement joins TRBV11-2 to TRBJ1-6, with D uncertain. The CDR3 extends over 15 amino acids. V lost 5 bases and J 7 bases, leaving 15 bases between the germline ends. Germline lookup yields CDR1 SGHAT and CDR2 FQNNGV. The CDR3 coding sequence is TGTGCCAGCAGCACCCGACTCGGAGACAATTCACCCCTCCACTTT. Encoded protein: CASSTRLGDNSPLHF.

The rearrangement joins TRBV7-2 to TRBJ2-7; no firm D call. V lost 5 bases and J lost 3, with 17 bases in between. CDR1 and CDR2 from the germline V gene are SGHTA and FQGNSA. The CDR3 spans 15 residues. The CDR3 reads CASSPPNHGLYEQYF. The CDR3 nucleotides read TGTGCCAGCAGCCCACCCAACCATGGCCTCTACGAGCAGTACTTC.

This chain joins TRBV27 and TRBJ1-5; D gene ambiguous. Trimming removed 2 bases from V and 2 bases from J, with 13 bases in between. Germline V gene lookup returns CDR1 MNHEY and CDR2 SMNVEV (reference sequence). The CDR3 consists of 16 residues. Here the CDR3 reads CASSLQVPNGNQPQHF. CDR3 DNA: TGTGCCAGCAGTTTACAAGTACCTAATGGCAATCAGCCCCAGCATTTT.

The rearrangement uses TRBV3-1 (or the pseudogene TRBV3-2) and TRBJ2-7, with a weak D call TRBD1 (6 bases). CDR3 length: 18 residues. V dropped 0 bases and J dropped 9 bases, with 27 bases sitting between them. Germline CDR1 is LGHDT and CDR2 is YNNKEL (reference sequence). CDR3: CASSQDFPALGAPTVQYF. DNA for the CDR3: TGTGCCAGCAGCCAAGATTTTCCGGCCTTGGGGGCACCTACGGTGCAGTACTTC.

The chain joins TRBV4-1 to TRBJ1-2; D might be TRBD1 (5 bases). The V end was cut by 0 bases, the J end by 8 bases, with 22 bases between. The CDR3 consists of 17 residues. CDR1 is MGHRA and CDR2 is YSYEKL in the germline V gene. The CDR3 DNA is TGCGCCAGCAGCCAAGAGTGGGGCCTTTTATCTACGGGCGGCTACACCTTC. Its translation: CASSQEWGLLSTGGYTF.

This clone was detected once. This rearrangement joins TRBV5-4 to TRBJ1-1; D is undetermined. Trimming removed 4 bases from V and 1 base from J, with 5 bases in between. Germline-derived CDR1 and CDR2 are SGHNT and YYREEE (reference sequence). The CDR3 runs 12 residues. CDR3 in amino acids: CASSEQNTEAFF. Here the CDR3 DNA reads TGTGCCAGCAGCGAACAGAACACTGAAGCTTTCTTT.

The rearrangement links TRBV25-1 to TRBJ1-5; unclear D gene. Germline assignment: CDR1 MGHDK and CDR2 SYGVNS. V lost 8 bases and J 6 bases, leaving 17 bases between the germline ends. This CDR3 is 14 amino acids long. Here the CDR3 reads CASQREGLSQPQHF. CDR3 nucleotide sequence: TGTGCCAGCCAACGGGAAGGGTTGAGTCAGCCCCAGCATTTT.

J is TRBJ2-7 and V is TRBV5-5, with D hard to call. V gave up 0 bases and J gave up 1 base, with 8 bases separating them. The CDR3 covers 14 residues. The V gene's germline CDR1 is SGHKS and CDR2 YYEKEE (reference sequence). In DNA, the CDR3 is TGTGCCAGCAGCTTGGTGGCAGTTTCCTACGAGCAGTACTTC. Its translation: CASSLVAVSYEQYF. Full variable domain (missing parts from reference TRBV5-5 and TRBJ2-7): DAGVTQSPTHLIKTRGQQVTLRCSPISGHKSVSWYQQVLGQGPQFIFQYYEKEERGRGNFPDRFSARQFPNYSSELNVNALLLGDSALYLCASSLVAVSYEQYFGPGTRLTVT.

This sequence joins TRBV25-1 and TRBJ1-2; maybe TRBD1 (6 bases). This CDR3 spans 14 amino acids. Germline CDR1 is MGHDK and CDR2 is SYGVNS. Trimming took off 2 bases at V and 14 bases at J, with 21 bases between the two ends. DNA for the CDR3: TGTGCCAGCAGTGAACGGGGGGCAGGACCCTTTAGGACCTTC. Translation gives CASSERGAGPFRTF.

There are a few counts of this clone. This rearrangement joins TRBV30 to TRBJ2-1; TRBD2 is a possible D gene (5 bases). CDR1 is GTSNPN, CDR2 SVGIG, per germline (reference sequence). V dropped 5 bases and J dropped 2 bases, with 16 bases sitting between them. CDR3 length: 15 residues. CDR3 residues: CAWGKRTEPYNEQFF. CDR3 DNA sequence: TGTGCCTGGGGAAAAAGGACTGAGCCCTACAATGAGCAGTTCTTC.

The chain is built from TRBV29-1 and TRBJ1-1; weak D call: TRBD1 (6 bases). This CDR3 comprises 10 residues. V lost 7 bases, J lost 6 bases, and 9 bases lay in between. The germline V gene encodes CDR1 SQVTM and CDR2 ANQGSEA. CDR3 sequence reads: CSDRDAEAFF. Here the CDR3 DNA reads TGCAGCGACAGGGATGCTGAAGCTTTCTTT. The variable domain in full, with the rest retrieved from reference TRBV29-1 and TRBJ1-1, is SAVISQKPSRDICQRGTSLTIQCQVDSQVTMMFWYRQQPGQSLTLIATANQGSEATYESGFVIDKFPISRPNLTFSTLTVSNMSPEDSSIYLCSDRDAEAFFGQGTRLTVV.

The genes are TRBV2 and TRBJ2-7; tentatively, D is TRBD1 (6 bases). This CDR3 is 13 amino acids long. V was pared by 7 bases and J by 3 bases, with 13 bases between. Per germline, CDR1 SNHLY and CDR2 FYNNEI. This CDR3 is CASTIWTVYEQYF. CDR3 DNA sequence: TGTGCCAGCACCATATGGACAGTCTACGAGCAGTACTTC.

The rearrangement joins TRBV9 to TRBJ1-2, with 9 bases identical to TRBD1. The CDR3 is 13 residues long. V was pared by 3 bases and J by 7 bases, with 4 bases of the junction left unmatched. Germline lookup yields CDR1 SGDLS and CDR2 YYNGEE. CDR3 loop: CASSARTGAGYTF. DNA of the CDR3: TGTGCCAGCAGCGCCAGGACAGGGGCTGGCTACACCTTC.

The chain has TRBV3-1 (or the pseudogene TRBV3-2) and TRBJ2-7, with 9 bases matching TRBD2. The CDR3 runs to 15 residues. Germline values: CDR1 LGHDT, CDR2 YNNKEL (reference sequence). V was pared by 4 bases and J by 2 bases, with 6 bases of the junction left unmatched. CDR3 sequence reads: CASSRGGAVTYEQYF. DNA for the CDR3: TGTGCCAGCAGCCGCGGGGGGGCTGTAACCTACGAGCAGTACTTC.

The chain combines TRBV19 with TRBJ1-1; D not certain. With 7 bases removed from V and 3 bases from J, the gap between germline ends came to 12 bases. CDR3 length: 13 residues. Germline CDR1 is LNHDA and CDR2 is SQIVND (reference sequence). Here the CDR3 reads CASMRRDYTEAFF. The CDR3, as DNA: TGTGCCAGTATGCGGAGGGATTACACTGAAGCTTTCTTT.

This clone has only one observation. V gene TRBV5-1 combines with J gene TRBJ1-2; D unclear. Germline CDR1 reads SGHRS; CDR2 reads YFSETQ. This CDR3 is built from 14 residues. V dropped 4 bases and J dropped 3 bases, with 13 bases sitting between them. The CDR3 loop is CASSETEGDYGYTF. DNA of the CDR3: TGCGCCAGCAGCGAGACGGAGGGAGACTATGGCTACACCTTC.

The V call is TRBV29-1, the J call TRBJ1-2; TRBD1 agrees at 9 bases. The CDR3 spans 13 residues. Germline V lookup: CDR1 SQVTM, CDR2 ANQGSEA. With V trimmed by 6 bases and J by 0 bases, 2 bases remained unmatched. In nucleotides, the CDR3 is TGCAGCGTCGGACAGGGGCCTAACTATGGCTACACCTTC. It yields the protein CSVGQGPNYGYTF. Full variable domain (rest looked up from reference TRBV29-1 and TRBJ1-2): SAVISQKPSRDICQRGTSLTIQCQVDSQVTMMFWYRQQPGQSLTLIATANQGSEATYESGFVIDKFPISRPNLTFSTLTVSNMSPEDSSIYLCSVGQGPNYGYTFGSGTRLTVV.

The CDR3 region has the DNA TGCGCCAGCAGCCGAGGGACAGTAGGAGATCAGCCCCAGCATTTT. This codes for CASSRGTVGDQPQHF. The chain has TRBV4-1 and TRBJ1-5, with 7 nucleotides matching TRBD1. J gave up 5 bases and V 4 bases, and 8 bases lay outside the gene matches. Germline V gene data show CDR1 as MGHRA and CDR2 as YSYEKL. The CDR3 contains 15 residues.

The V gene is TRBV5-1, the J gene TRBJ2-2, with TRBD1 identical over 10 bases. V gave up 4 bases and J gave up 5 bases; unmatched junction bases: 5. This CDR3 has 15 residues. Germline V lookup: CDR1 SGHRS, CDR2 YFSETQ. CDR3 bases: TGCGCCAGCAGCCCCGGACAGGGGGTTACCGGGGAGCTGTTTTTT. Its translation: CASSPGQGVTGELFF.

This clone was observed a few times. DNA for the CDR3: TGTGCCAGCTCCAGGCCTCCCGATACGCAGTATTTT. It is translated as CASSRPPDTQYF. The chain recombines TRBV18 with TRBJ2-3; D is unresolved. The CDR3 is 12 residues long. The V and J ends lost 6 bases and 6 bases respectively, with 10 bases between them. Per germline, CDR1 KGHSH and CDR2 LQKENI. Looking up the rest from reference TRBV18 and TRBJ2-3 gives the full variable domain: NAGVMQNPRHLVRRRGQEARLRCSPMKGHSHVYWYRQLPEEGLKFMVYLQKENIIDESGMPKERFSAEFPKEGPSILRIQQVVRGDSAAYFCASSRPPDTQYFGPGTRLTVL.

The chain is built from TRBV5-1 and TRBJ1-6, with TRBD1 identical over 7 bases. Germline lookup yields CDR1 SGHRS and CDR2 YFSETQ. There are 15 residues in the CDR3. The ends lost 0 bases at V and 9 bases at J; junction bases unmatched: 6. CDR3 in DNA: TGCGCCAGCAGCTTGGAAGGGGGCGTCGGTTCACCCCTCCACTTT. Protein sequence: CASSLEGGVGSPLHF.

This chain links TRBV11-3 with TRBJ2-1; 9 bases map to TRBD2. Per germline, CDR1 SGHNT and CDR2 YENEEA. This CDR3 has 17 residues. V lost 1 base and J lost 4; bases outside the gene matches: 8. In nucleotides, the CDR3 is TGTGCCAGCAGCTTAGGAGTAGCGGGGGAAAAATACAATGAGCAGTTCTTC. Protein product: CASSLGVAGEKYNEQFF.